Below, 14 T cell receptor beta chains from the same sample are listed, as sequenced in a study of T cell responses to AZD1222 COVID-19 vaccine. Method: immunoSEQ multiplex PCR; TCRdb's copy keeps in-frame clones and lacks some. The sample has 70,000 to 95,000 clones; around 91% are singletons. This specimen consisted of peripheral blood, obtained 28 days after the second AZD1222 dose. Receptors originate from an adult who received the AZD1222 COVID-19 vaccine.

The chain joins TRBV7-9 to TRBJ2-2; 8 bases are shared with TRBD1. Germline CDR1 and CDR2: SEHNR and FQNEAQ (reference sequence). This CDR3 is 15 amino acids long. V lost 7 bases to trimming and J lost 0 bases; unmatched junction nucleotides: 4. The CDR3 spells CASTKQGANTGELFF. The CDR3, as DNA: TGTGCCAGCACCAAACAGGGGGCGAACACCGGGGAGCTGTTTTTT.

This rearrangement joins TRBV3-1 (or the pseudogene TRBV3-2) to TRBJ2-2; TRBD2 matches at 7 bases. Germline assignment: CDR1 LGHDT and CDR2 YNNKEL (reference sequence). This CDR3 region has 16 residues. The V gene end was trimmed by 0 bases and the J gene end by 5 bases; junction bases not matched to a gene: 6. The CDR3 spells CASSQDGGSGTGELFF. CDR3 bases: TGTGCCAGCAGCCAAGATGGCGGGAGCGGAACCGGGGAGCTGTTTTTT.

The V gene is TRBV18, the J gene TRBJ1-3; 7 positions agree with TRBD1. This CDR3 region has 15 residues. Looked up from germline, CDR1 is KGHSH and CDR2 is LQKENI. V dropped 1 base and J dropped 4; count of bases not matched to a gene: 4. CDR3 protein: CASSPRGGNGNTIYF. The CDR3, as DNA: TGTGCCAGCTCACCACGAGGGGGCAACGGAAACACCATATATTTT.

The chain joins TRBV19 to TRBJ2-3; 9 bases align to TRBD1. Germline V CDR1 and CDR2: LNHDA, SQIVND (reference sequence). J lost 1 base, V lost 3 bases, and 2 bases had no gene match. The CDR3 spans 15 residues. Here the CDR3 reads CASSIRTGGTDTQYF. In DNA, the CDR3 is TGTGCCAGTAGTATCCGGACAGGGGGCACAGATACGCAGTATTTT.

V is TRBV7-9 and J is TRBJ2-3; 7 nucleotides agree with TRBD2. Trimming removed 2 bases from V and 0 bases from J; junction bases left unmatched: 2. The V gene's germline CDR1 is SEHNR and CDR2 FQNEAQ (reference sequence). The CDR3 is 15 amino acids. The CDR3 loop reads CASSLPSGSTDTQYF. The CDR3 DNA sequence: TGTGCCAGCAGCTTACCTAGCGGCAGCACAGATACGCAGTATTTT. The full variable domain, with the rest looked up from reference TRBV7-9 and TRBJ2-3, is DTGVSQNPRHKITKRGQNVTFRCDPISEHNRLYWYRQTLGQGPEFLTYFQNEAQLEKSRLLSDRFSAERPKGSFSTLEIQRTEQGDSAMYLCASSLPSGSTDTQYFGPGTRLTVL.

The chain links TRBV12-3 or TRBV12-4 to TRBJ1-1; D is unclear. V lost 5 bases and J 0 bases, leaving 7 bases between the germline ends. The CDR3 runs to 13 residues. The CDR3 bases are TGTGCCAGCAGTCTACACATGAACACTGAAGCTTTCTTT. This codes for CASSLHMNTEAFF.

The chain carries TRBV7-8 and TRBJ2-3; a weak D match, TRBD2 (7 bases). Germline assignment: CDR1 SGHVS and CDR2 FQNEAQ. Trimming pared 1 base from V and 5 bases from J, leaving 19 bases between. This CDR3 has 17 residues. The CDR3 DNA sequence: TGTGCCAGCAGCTTAGGGGCGTCGGGGGGCCCCGGAGATACGCAGTATTTT. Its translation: CASSLGASGGPGDTQYF.

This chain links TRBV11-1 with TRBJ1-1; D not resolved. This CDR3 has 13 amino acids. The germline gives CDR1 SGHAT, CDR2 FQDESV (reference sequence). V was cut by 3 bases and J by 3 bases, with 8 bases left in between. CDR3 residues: CASSFGVDTEAFF. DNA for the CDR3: TGTGCCAGCAGCTTCGGTGTGGACACTGAAGCTTTCTTT. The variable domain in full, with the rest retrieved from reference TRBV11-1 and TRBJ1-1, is EAEVAQSPRYKITEKSQAVAFWCDPISGHATLYWYRQILGQGPELLVQFQDESVVDDSQLPKDRFSAERLKGVDSTLKIQPAELGDSAMYLCASSFGVDTEAFFGQGTRLTVV.

CDR3 nucleotides: TGTGCCAGCAGCTTAGAGGGAGAAGCTTTCTTT. It codes for CASSLEGEAFF. J is TRBJ1-1 and V is TRBV7-2; no definite D call. Between the trimmed V and J ends, which lost 1 base and 8 bases, there was a span of 5 bases. CDR1 is SGHTA and CDR2 is FQGNSA in the germline V gene. The CDR3 consists of 11 residues.

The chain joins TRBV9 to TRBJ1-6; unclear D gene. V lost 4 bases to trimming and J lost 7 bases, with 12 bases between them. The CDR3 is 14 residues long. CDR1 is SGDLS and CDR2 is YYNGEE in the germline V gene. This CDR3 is CASSSDGRNSPLHF. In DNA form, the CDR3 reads TGTGCCAGCAGCTCGGACGGCCGAAATTCACCCCTCCACTTT.

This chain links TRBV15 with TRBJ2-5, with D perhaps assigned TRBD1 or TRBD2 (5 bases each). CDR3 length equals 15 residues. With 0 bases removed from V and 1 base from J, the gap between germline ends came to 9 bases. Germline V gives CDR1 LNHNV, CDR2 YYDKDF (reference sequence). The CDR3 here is CATSRDRGPQETQYF. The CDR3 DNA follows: TGTGCCACCAGCAGAGATCGGGGCCCCCAAGAGACCCAGTACTTC.

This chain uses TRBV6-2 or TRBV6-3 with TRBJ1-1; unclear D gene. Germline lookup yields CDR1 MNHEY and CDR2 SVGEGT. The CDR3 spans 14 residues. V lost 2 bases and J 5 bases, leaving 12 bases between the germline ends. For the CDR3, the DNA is TGTGCCAGCAGTTACCGGACCCCGGGGACTGAAGCTTTCTTT. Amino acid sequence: CASSYRTPGTEAFF.

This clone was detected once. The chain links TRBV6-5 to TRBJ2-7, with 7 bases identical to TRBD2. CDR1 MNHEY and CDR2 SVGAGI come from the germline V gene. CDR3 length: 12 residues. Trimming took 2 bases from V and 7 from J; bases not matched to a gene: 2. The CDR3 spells CASSYGLGEQYF. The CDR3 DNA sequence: TGTGCCAGCAGTTACGGACTAGGTGAGCAGTACTTC.

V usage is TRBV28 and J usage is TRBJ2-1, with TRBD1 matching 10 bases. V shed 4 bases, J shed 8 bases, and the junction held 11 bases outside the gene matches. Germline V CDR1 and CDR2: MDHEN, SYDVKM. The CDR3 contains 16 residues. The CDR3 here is CASSSPGTGDYHEQFF. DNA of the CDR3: TGTGCCAGCAGTTCCCCCGGGACAGGGGATTATCATGAGCAGTTCTTC.